Ten or more counts support the clone carrying this T cell receptor (beta chain). TCRdb reprocessed the RACE reads with MiXCR, giving one entry per CDR3 protein. The table has approximately 60,000 distinct CDR3 sequences, approximately 9.3% seen once. This sample was included in a study of human T cells and chemical hapten exposure. Sample time point: patch test 1, 2 weeks after DPC sensitization. Treatment reported: therapeutic diphenylcyclopropenone sensitization with weekly scalp DPC. This CDR3 comprises 14 residues. The germline V gene has CDR1 DFQATT and CDR2 SNEGSKA (reference sequence). Trimming at V came to 3 bases and at J to 4 bases, leaving 2 bases not matched to a gene.

This receptor was taken from a woman aged 35 to 49 with alopecia areata. Some clones in this sample may be carry-over from other donors' samples. V is TRBV20-1 and J is TRBJ2-2; 10 bases are a match to TRBD1. The sequenced sample was whole blood, obtained in connection with sensitization to the hapten diphenylcyclopropenone (DPC). Here the CDR3 reads CSASDRGRTGELFF. DNA for the CDR3: TGCAGTGCTAGCGACAGGGGGCGCACCGGGGAGCTGTTTTTT.